This T cell receptor (beta chain) was identified in a study of metastatic and nonmetastatic thyroid tumors. Every patient was untreated before thyroid surgery. TCRdb ran MiXCR on the PCR reads. In the table there are 60,000 to 75,000 clones, roughly 4.1% of which are singletons. Trimming removed 4 bases from V and 1 base from J; junction bases left unmatched: 5. Germline V gene lookup returns CDR1 SGHNT and CDR2 YYREEE (reference sequence). The CDR3 has 15 amino acids. This clone has just a few counts. This receptor was taken from a female donor with papillary thyroid cancer or a benign thyroid nodule (not recorded which). Some clones in this sample may be carry-over from other donors' samples. Material for sequencing was blood. The genes are TRBV5-4 and TRBJ2-7; 10 positions agree with TRBD1. The CDR3 nucleotides read TGTGCCAGCAGCCCCCGGACAGGGGGATCCTACGAGCAGTACTTC. Protein product: CASSPRTGGSYEQYF.